These 28 T cell receptor beta chains were all obtained from the same sample, sequenced in a study of shared clonotypes between healthy human individuals. Clones were sequenced by immunoSEQ multiplex PCR, and TCRdb holds only the in-frame ones, with some missing. The table records around 1.6 million clones, 95% to 99% of them present only once. Sequencing was done on a sample of naive CD4+ T cells sorted from blood. Noted subset: CD45RA+ positively selected. The receptors shown here come from a man aged 30 to 45 in good health.

The chain recombines TRBV11-2 with TRBJ2-7, with 8 positions matching TRBD1. V trimming: 5 bases; J trimming: 4 bases; junction bases outside the gene matches: 7. This CDR3 has 14 residues. CDR1 and CDR2 from the germline V gene are SGHAT and FQNNGV. CDR3 sequence: CASSQDRAGYEQYF. Here the CDR3 DNA reads TGTGCCAGCAGCCAGGACAGGGCCGGGTACGAGCAGTACTTC.

This clone was counted once. The rearrangement joins TRBV2 to TRBJ2-1; 11 positions agree with TRBD1. Per the germline V gene, CDR1 is SNHLY and CDR2 is FYNNEI. V shed 4 bases and J 7 bases; nucleotides not matched to a gene: 6. The CDR3 spans 15 residues. CDR3 in DNA: TGTGCCAGCAGTGGGGACAGGGGGTTCGGAAATGAGCAGTTCTTC. As protein: CASSGDRGFGNEQFF.

The rearrangement joins TRBV21-1 to TRBJ2-7; the DNA was not compared with TRBD2, the D call given in the table. TRBV21-1 is flagged as a pseudogene. The CDR3 covers 10 residues. CDR3 DNA sequence: TGTGCCAGCAGGGGAGGACGGAAGTACTTC. As protein: CASRGGRKYF.

V and J are TRBV19 and TRBJ1-2; the match to TRBD1 covers 7 bases. Germline assignment: CDR1 LNHDA and CDR2 SQIVND (reference sequence). With V trimmed by 1 base and J by 4 bases, 6 bases remained unmatched. The CDR3 covers 15 residues. CDR3 protein: CASSIAPGQTYGYTF. CDR3 nucleotides: TGTGCCAGTAGTATAGCCCCGGGACAGACCTATGGCTACACCTTC.

The chain combines TRBV6-1 with TRBJ2-7; D unclear. The V end was cut by 5 bases, the J end by 6 bases, with 8 bases between. Germline CDR1 reads MNHNS; CDR2 reads SASEGT. The CDR3 consists of 11 residues. CDR3 nucleotides: TGTGCCAGCAGTTTCTTACTCGAGCAGTACTTC. Its protein product is CASSFLLEQYF.

The chain employs TRBV19 and TRBJ1-5; 7 bases agree with TRBD1. CDR3 length: 16 residues. V dropped 7 bases and J dropped 2; count of bases not matched to a gene: 11. Germline V gives CDR1 LNHDA, CDR2 SQIVND (reference sequence). The CDR3 reads CASNKAGTARNQPQHF. CDR3 DNA sequence: TGTGCCAGTAACAAAGCTGGGACAGCCCGCAATCAGCCCCAGCATTTT.

The genes are TRBV7-2 and TRBJ2-7, with D uncertain. Germline V CDR1 and CDR2: SGHTA, FQGNSA. With 1 base removed from V and 6 bases from J, the gap between germline ends came to 10 bases. The CDR3 runs 13 residues. The CDR3 loop reads CASSLERTSEQYF. In DNA form, the CDR3 reads TGTGCCAGCAGCTTAGAAAGAACGTCCGAGCAGTACTTC.

The chain is built from TRBV9 and TRBJ2-2; D tentatively reads TRBD1 or TRBD2 (6 bases each). Germline CDR1 SGDLS, CDR2 YYNGEE. Trimming took off 4 bases at V and 0 bases at J, with 19 bases between the two ends. CDR3 length: 18 residues. This CDR3 reads CASSRRDTEAANTGELFF. CDR3 coding DNA: TGTGCCAGCAGCCGGAGGGACACCGAGGCCGCGAACACCGGGGAGCTGTTTTTT.

V and J are TRBV10-3 and TRBJ1-2, with TRBD1 matching over 7 bases. CDR3 length equals 11 residues. The junction had 1 base not matched to a gene; V was cut back by 8 bases and J by 4 bases. Germline V CDR1 and CDR2: ENHRY, SYGVKD. The chain's CDR3 is CAIWDSYGYTF. The DNA for the CDR3 is TGTGCCATCTGGGACAGCTATGGCTACACCTTC.

The rearrangement links TRBV28 to TRBJ2-3; D ambiguous. There are 12 residues in the CDR3. Trimming pared 4 bases from V and 5 bases from J, leaving 7 bases between. Germline-derived CDR1 and CDR2 are MDHEN and SYDVKM. The CDR3 sequence: CASSSVGDTQYF. The CDR3 DNA reads as TGTGCCAGCAGTTCAGTGGGAGATACGCAGTATTTT.

This chain uses TRBV6-4 with TRBJ2-2; D is undetermined. V was trimmed by 5 bases and J by 1 base, leaving 8 bases between them. CDR1 MRHNA and CDR2 SNTAGT come from the germline V gene. The CDR3 sequence is 14 residues long. CDR3 residues: CASSPQVNTGELFF. DNA for the CDR3: TGTGCCAGCAGTCCACAAGTGAACACCGGGGAGCTGTTTTTT.

The chain couples TRBV5-1 to TRBJ1-2; D remains ambiguous. Germline CDR1 and CDR2: SGHRS and YFSETQ. V was trimmed by 4 bases and J by 8 bases, leaving 21 bases between them. This CDR3 has 15 residues. The CDR3 sequence: CASSPNSGHRGGYTF. CDR3 bases: TGCGCCAGCAGCCCCAACTCTGGCCACCGTGGAGGCTACACCTTC.

The V gene is TRBV10-1, the J gene TRBJ2-7; 9 bases fit TRBD1. V trimming: 6 bases; J trimming: 0 bases; junction bases outside the gene matches: 3. CDR1 is WNHNN, CDR2 SYGVQD, per germline (reference sequence). CDR3 length: 14 residues. The CDR3 DNA sequence: TGCGCCAGCAGCAACAGGGGGCCCTCCTACGAGCAGTACTTC. Translated, it gives CASSNRGPSYEQYF.

The chain uses TRBV7-6 and TRBJ2-3, with 7 bases that match TRBD2. The CDR3 spans 15 residues. Germline trimming cut 5 bases from V and 6 bases from J; bases unmatched to any gene: 11. Germline CDR1 SGHVS, CDR2 FNYEAQ. CDR3 DNA sequence: TGTGCCAGCAGCCAGTGGGAGCGGGGCGAGGATACGCAGTATTTT. Translation gives CASSQWERGEDTQYF. Full variable domain (outside the CDR3, taken from reference TRBV7-6 and TRBJ2-3): GAGVSQSPRYKVTKRGQDVALRCDPISGHVSLYWYRQALGQGPEFLTYFNYEAQQDKSGLPNDRFSAERPEGSISTLTIQRTEQRDSAMYRCASSQWERGEDTQYFGPGTRLTVL.

V gene TRBV18 combines with J gene TRBJ1-5, with D unclear. The CDR3 length is 15 residues. Trimming took 2 bases from V and 3 from J, leaving 11 bases between them. Germline V gene lookup returns CDR1 KGHSH and CDR2 LQKENI. The CDR3 DNA reads TGTGCCAGCTCACCAGGAGGTTCGAACAATCAGCCCCAGCATTTT. Translated, it gives CASSPGGSNNQPQHF.

V and J are TRBV19 and TRBJ2-5, with a tentative D call TRBD2 (6 bases). The germline gives CDR1 LNHDA, CDR2 SQIVND (reference sequence). V was cut by 6 bases and J by 5 bases, with 13 bases left in between. The CDR3 has 13 amino acids. The CDR3 coding sequence is TGTGCCAGTAGCCCCGGGAGCGGGGAGACCCAGTACTTC. The encoded protein is CASSPGSGETQYF.

The gene calls are TRBV9 and TRBJ1-1; D not certain. CDR3 length: 19 amino acids. V was cut by 2 bases and J by 1 base, with 24 bases left in between. Germline V CDR1 and CDR2: SGDLS, YYNGEE. CDR3 sequence: CASSVGITVSSLGNTEAFF. The CDR3 coding sequence is TGTGCCAGCAGCGTGGGAATAACAGTTTCTTCACTTGGGAACACTGAAGCTTTCTTT.

The genes are TRBV5-1 and TRBJ2-1; D unclear. This CDR3 has 15 residues. Trimming took off 3 bases at V and 10 bases at J, with 20 bases between the two ends. CDR1 is SGHRS and CDR2 is YFSETQ in the germline V gene. Here the CDR3 reads CASSYNSAGFKEQFF. The CDR3 region has the DNA TGCGCCAGCAGCTATAACTCAGCCGGGTTCAAGGAGCAGTTCTTC.

V usage is TRBV5-1 and J usage is TRBJ2-7, with 8 bases fitting TRBD1. There are 15 residues in the CDR3. V was clipped by 4 bases and J by 2 bases; unmatched bases: 8. Germline CDR1 is SGHRS and CDR2 is YFSETQ. CDR3 protein: CASSPGQGVTYEQYF. CDR3 DNA: TGCGCCAGCAGCCCCGGACAGGGTGTCACCTACGAGCAGTACTTC.

This sequence joins TRBV18 and TRBJ2-3, with TRBD2 matching over 12 bases. There are 16 residues in the CDR3. V dropped 6 bases and J dropped 6; count of bases not matched to a gene: 10. CDR1 and CDR2 from the germline V gene are KGHSH and LQKENI. CDR3 DNA: TGTGCCAGCTCCCCCAGACTAGCGGGAGCCGAGGATACGCAGTATTTT. This encodes CASSPRLAGAEDTQYF.

This rearrangement joins TRBV10-3 to TRBJ2-6, with D unclear. CDR3 length: 13 residues. Per germline, CDR1 ENHRY and CDR2 SYGVKD. Trimming cost V 7 bases and J 1 base, with 5 bases left between them. CDR3 sequence reads: CAINRSGANVLTF. CDR3 in DNA: TGTGCCATCAATCGGTCTGGGGCCAACGTCCTGACTTTC.

V usage is TRBV5-1 and J usage is TRBJ1-4, with D unclear. The V gene's germline CDR1 is SGHRS and CDR2 YFSETQ. The CDR3 is 15 amino acids. V dropped 0 bases and J dropped 8 bases, with 14 bases sitting between them. The CDR3 loop is CASSLAGPAGEKLFF. The CDR3, as DNA: TGCGCCAGCAGCTTGGCCGGGCCAGCCGGGGAAAAACTGTTTTTT.

V is TRBV11-2 and J is TRBJ1-4; D is uncertain. This CDR3 is 17 amino acids long. Germline CDR1 reads SGHAT; CDR2 reads FQNNGV. V lost 5 bases, J lost 4 bases, and 20 bases lay in between. Here the CDR3 DNA reads TGTGCCAGCAGCCCGGGTTGGGGTTCCTCCGGTAATGAAAAACTGTTTTTT. Its translation is CASSPGWGSSGNEKLFF.

The rearrangement uses TRBV15 and TRBJ2-3; D may be TRBD2 (5 bases). V was cut by 1 base and J by 2 bases, with 7 bases left in between. This CDR3 region has 14 residues. In germline, CDR1 is LNHNV, CDR2 YYDKDF (reference sequence). CDR3 nucleotide sequence: TGTGCCACCAGCAGAGTTGACTACACAGATACGCAGTATTTT. Translating gives CATSRVDYTDTQYF.

The V call is TRBV28, the J call TRBJ1-5; maybe TRBD1 (6 bases). The length of the CDR3 is 14 residues. The germline V gene encodes CDR1 MDHEN and CDR2 SYDVKM. Trimming shortened V by 6 bases and J by 6 bases, and 15 bases separated the two germline ends. The CDR3 spells CASSYGQPSQPQHF. The CDR3 region has the DNA TGTGCCAGCAGCTACGGACAGCCGAGTCAGCCCCAGCATTTT.

This clone appeared a single time. Within the sample, other DNA sequences also encode this same CDR3. The gene calls are TRBV29-1 and TRBJ2-5; D remains unclear. The CDR3 covers 12 residues. The V end lost 3 bases, the J end lost 1 base, and 6 bases lay between the germline ends. From germline, CDR1 is SQVTM and CDR2 ANQGSEA. In DNA, the CDR3 is TGCAGCGTTGATCCGAGCCAAGAGACCCAGTACTTC. This codes for CSVDPSQETQYF.

This chain connects TRBV5-1 to TRBJ2-3; weak D call: TRBD2 (6 bases). Deletions cut 4 bases from V and 5 bases from J, with 11 bases between. Per germline, CDR1 SGHRS and CDR2 YFSETQ. This CDR3 comprises 13 residues. CDR3 in DNA: TGCGCCAGCAGCCCCGTCGGGGGAGATACGCAGTATTTT. It specifies CASSPVGGDTQYF.

The rearrangement links TRBV7-2 to TRBJ2-5; maybe TRBD2 (7 bases). The CDR3 runs 14 residues. V lost 7 bases and J 4 bases, leaving 16 bases between the germline ends. Germline CDR1 SGHTA, CDR2 FQGNSA. For the CDR3, the DNA is TGTGCCAGCACCCGGGGGGCGCCAGGAGAGACCCAGTACTTC. This encodes CASTRGAPGETQYF. Combining the CDR3 with reference TRBV7-2 and TRBJ2-5 gives the whole variable domain GAGVSQSPSNKVTEKGKDVELRCDPISGHTALYWYRQSLGQGLEFLIYFQGNSAPDKSGLPSDRFSAERTGGSVSTLTIQRTQQEDSAVYLCASTRGAPGETQYFGPGTRLLVL.